This TCR beta chain was recorded in a study of a mutant IDH1 vaccine in newly diagnosed glioma. The ends were cut back, 5 bases at V and 4 bases at J, with 17 bases in the middle. Per the germline V gene, CDR1 is SGHTA and CDR2 is FQGNSA. The CDR3 covers 15 residues. Of note for this clone: As yet, its antigen is unknown.

Regarding time point: week 35, safety follow-up. The content of each vaccine dose was 300 ug of mutant IDH1 20-mer peptide, and topical imiquimod accompanied it. Profiled with immunoSEQ multiplex PCR; TCRdb holds only in-frame clones, not every one. The sample has tens of thousands of clones; 81% are singletons. The genes are TRBV7-2 and TRBJ2-5; possibly TRBD2 for D (6 bases). The source of this sequence is a woman in her forties with glioma. Some clones in this sample may be carry-over from other donors' samples. Specimen: PBMCs, collected from a glioma patient whose treatment included an IDH1 peptide vaccine. The CDR3: CASSATPAGLETQYF. For the CDR3, the DNA is TGTGCCAGCAGCGCGACCCCTGCGGGGCTAGAGACCCAGTACTTC.